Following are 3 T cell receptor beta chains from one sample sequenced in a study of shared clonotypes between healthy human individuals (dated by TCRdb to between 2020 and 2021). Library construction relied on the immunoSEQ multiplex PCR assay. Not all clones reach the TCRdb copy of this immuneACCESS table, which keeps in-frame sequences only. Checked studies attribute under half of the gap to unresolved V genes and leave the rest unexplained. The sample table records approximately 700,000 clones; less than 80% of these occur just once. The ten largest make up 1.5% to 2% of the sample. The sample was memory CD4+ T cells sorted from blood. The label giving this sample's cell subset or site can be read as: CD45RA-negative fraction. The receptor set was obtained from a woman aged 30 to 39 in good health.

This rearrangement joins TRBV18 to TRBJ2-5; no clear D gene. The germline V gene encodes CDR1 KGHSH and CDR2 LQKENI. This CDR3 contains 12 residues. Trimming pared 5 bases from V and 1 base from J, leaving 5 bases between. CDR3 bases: TGTGCCAGCTCAAGGTCCCAAGAGACCCAGTACTTC. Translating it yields CASSRSQETQYF.

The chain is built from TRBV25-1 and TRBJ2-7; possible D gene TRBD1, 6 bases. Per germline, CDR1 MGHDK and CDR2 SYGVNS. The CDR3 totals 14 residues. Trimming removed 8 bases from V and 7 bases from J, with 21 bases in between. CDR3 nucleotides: TGTGCCAGCGCCCCCGCCAGGGGCCAGCGGGAGCAGTACTTC. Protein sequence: CASAPARGQREQYF.

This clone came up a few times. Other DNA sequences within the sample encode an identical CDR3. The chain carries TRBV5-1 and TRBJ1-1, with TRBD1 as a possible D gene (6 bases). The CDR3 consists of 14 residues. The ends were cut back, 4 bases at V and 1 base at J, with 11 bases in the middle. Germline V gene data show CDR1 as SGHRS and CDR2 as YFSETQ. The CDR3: CASSSGTKNTEAFF. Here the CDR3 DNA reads TGCGCCAGCAGCAGCGGGACAAAGAACACTGAAGCTTTCTTT.